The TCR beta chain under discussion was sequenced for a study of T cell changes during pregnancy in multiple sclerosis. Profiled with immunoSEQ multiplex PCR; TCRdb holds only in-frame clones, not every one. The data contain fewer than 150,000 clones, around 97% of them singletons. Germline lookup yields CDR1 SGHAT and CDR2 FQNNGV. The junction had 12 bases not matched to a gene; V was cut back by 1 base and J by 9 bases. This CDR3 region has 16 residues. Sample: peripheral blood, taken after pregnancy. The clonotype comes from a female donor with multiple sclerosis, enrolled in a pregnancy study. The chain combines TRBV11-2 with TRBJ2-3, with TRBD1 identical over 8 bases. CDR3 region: CASSLAPGGAMVTQYF. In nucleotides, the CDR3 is TGTGCCAGCAGCTTAGCACCAGGGGGCGCGATGGTCACGCAGTATTTT.